The clone carrying this TCR beta chain was seen many times. The antigen is undetermined. TCRdb passed the 5' RACE reads through MiXCR, listing each CDR3 protein once. The sample holds 5,000 to 6,000 distinct CDR3 sequences, about 3.9% seen once. Stated time point: sample taken at primary tumor resection. This record comes from a study of spatial heterogeneity in lung cancer. Notes on the study in general: The number of expanded tumor alpha and beta chains correlated with mutation number.

Sequenced here: lung tumor tissue, sampled at surgery. The clonotype comes from a female donor with early-stage non-small cell lung cancer.

CDR3 in amino acids: CATRPLGGAGVGYEQYF. CDR3 DNA: TGTGCCACCAGGCCCCTAGGGGGGGCCGGAGTGGGCTACGAGCAGTACTTC. The J gene is TRBJ2-7, the V gene TRBV14; possible D gene TRBD2, 7 bases. The CDR3 covers 17 residues. V was shortened by 10 bases and J by 3 bases, with 28 bases between the two germline ends. In germline, CDR1 is SGHDN, CDR2 FVKESK. Based on the CDR3 plus reference TRBV14 and TRBJ2-7, the full variable domain is EAGVTQFPSHSVIEKGQTVTLRCDPISGHDNLYWYRRVMGKEIKFLLHFVKESKQDESGMPNNRFLAERTGGTYSTLKVQPAELEDSGVYFCATRPLGGAGVGYEQYFGPGTRLTVT.